This TCR beta chain was identified in a study of blood T cell repertoires in COVID-19. In this sample, this clone turned up once. Clones were sequenced by immunoSEQ multiplex PCR, and TCRdb holds only the in-frame ones, with some missing. The sample includes 50,000 to 75,000 clones, less than 80% seen only once; the top ten take over 15%. V shed 4 bases and J shed 8 bases, with 14 bases lying between them. The V gene's germline CDR1 is KGHSH and CDR2 LQKENI. The CDR3 spans 14 residues. This sequence originates from a man aged 55 to 69 with acute or convalescent COVID-19. Material: peripheral blood. The chain joins TRBV18 to TRBJ1-4; D not certain. CDR3 amino acids: CASSHLRREEKLFF. DNA of the CDR3: TGTGCCAGCTCACACCTGAGACGGGAGGAAAAACTGTTTTTT.